These 32 T cell receptor beta chains came from one sample sequenced in a study of untreated major depressive disorder. Profiling relied on immunoSEQ multiplex PCR, and the TCRdb table lists in-frame clones only, not all of them. This table has 23,000 or so clones, over 80% appearing once. These receptors have no identified antigens. General study results and limits: Compared with controls, depressed patients showed more TRBV05-01 (Vbeta 5.1) usage in CD4+ T cells.

Source material: CD4+ T cells from PBMCs. These receptor sequences come from a young woman with major depressive disorder.

This chain joins TRBV5-6 and TRBJ1-6; D uncertain. V was cut by 0 bases and J by 10 bases, with 20 bases left in between. Germline values: CDR1 SGHDT, CDR2 YYEEEE. This CDR3 spans 17 amino acids. CDR3 in DNA: TGTGCCAGCAGCTTGGCCGTAAGCGGGCCGACCAGGTCACCCCTCCACTTT. Amino acids: CASSLAVSGPTRSPLHF. Supplemented by reference TRBV5-6 and TRBJ1-6, the full variable domain reads DAGVTQSPTHLIKTRGQQVTLRCSPKSGHDTVSWYQQALGQGPQFIFQYYEEEERQRGNFPDRFSGHQFPNYSSELNVNALLLGDSALYLCASSLAVSGPTRSPLHFGNGTRLTVT.

The chain links TRBV7-2 to TRBJ2-5; TRBD1 might be the D (6 bases). This CDR3 has 13 amino acids. CDR1 is SGHTA, CDR2 FQGNSA, per germline. V was trimmed by 5 bases and J by 2 bases, leaving 9 bases between them. CDR3 region: CASSLGTQETQYF. DNA for the CDR3: TGTGCCAGCAGCCTCGGGACACAAGAGACCCAGTACTTC.

The rearrangement joins TRBV4-2 to TRBJ1-6, with D uncertain. The CDR3 has 19 residues. CDR1 and CDR2 (germline): LGHNA, YNFKEQ. V lost 1 base to trimming and J lost 7 bases, with 23 bases between them. CDR3 sequence: CASSQVWRFRGRANSPLHF. The CDR3 DNA is TGTGCCAGCAGCCAAGTCTGGAGGTTTCGGGGAAGGGCGAATTCACCCCTCCACTTT.

This clone was detected once. CDR3 sequence: CASSQPSGANVLTF. The CDR3 DNA reads TGTGCCAGCAGCCAGCCCTCTGGGGCCAACGTCCTGACTTTC. This chain links TRBV4-2 with TRBJ2-6, with D unclear. Trimming stripped 3 bases from V and 0 bases from J, with 3 bases between. Germline CDR1 LGHNA, CDR2 YNFKEQ. The CDR3 spans 14 residues.

V is TRBV7-8 and J is TRBJ2-7, with TRBD2 as a possible D gene (5 bases). This CDR3 contains 15 residues. Germline V lookup: CDR1 SGHVS, CDR2 FQNEAQ. V lost 2 bases to trimming and J lost 2 bases, with 13 bases between them. Written as DNA, the CDR3 is TGTGCCAGCAGCTTAATGAGGGAATGGCCCTACGAGCAGTACTTC. This translates into CASSLMREWPYEQYF.

This sequence joins TRBV28 and TRBJ1-2; D is possibly TRBD1 (5 bases). Looked up from germline, CDR1 is MDHEN and CDR2 is SYDVKM. This CDR3 comprises 17 residues. Trimming shortened V by 3 bases and J by 2 bases, and 19 bases separated the two germline ends. The CDR3 is CASSFVVQGGANYGYTF. The CDR3 nucleotides are TGTGCCAGCAGTTTTGTTGTCCAGGGAGGGGCGAACTATGGCTACACCTTC.

V and J are TRBV27 and TRBJ1-2; the match to TRBD1 covers 7 bases. Germline V CDR1 and CDR2: MNHEY, SMNVEV (reference sequence). The J segment lost 4 bases and the V segment lost 5 bases, leaving 7 bases of the junction unmatched. The CDR3 spans 14 residues. The DNA for the CDR3 is TGTGCCAGCAGTCCCGACAGGGTTTCCTATGGCTACACCTTC. Protein product: CASSPDRVSYGYTF.

The V call is TRBV27, the J call TRBJ2-1, with D hard to call. The CDR3 has 15 residues. V lost 5 bases, J lost 7 bases, and 18 bases lay in between. Looked up from germline, CDR1 is MNHEY and CDR2 is SMNVEV (reference sequence). The chain's CDR3 is CASSPIPGLRNEQFF. The CDR3 coding sequence is TGTGCCAGCAGTCCAATTCCGGGCCTTAGGAATGAGCAGTTCTTC.

V and J are TRBV5-4 and TRBJ2-5; 7 nucleotides agree with TRBD1. This CDR3 is built from 15 residues. Germline V gene sequence: CDR1 SGHNT, CDR2 YYREEE (reference sequence). J was trimmed by 7 bases and V by 4 bases; bases with no gene match: 13. In DNA form, the CDR3 reads TGTGCCAGCAGCGGGGGAACAGGGGAGTGGGTGACCCAGTACTTC. This gives the protein CASSGGTGEWVTQYF.

This chain connects TRBV28 to TRBJ1-6, with D unclear. The germline gives CDR1 MDHEN, CDR2 SYDVKM. V lost 2 bases and J lost 4, with 6 bases in between. The length of the CDR3 is 14 residues. The CDR3 DNA is TGTGCCAGCAGTTTAGGGCGGTATAATTCACCCCTCCACTTT. Protein product: CASSLGRYNSPLHF. The variable domain in full, completed from reference TRBV28 and TRBJ1-6, reads DVKVTQSSRYLVKRTGEKVFLECVQDMDHENMFWYRQDPGLGLRLIYFSYDVKMKEKGDIPEGYSVSREKKERFSLILESASTNQTSMYLCASSLGRYNSPLHFGNGTRLTVT.

V usage is TRBV6-1 and J usage is TRBJ2-7; TRBD1 aligns across 8 bases. Germline values: CDR1 MNHNS, CDR2 SASEGT. Unmatched junction bases numbered 12, after V lost 2 bases and J lost 6 bases. The length of the CDR3 is 16 residues. The DNA of the CDR3 is TGTGCCAGCAGTGAAATGTTGGCAGGGGGCTCCGTCGAGCAGTACTTC. Its translation: CASSEMLAGGSVEQYF.

J is TRBJ2-1 and V is TRBV7-2, with 8 bases matching TRBD1. This CDR3 is built from 15 residues. The germline gives CDR1 SGHTA, CDR2 FQGNSA. J lost 2 bases, V lost 0 bases, and 0 bases had no gene match. The CDR3 spells CASSLAQGAYNEQFF. The CDR3 DNA reads as TGTGCCAGCAGCTTAGCACAGGGGGCCTACAATGAGCAGTTCTTC.

The chain is built from TRBV18 and TRBJ2-7, with a weak D call TRBD2 (5 bases). Trimming left V 2 bases short and J 5 bases short, with 10 bases between. CDR3 size: 13 residues. Germline CDR1 KGHSH, CDR2 LQKENI. The CDR3 sequence is CASSPGLRNEQYF. In DNA, the CDR3 is TGTGCCAGCTCACCAGGACTTCGGAACGAGCAGTACTTC.

V is TRBV6-1 and J is TRBJ2-5; D remains unclear. The germline gives CDR1 MNHNS, CDR2 SASEGT. Trimming stripped 10 bases from V and 5 bases from J, with 11 bases between. The CDR3 is 11 amino acids. The CDR3 region has the DNA TGTGCCACCACCACGTTTGAGACCCAGTACTTC. It codes for CATTTFETQYF.

The V call is TRBV5-3, the J call TRBJ2-7; D remains ambiguous. TRBV5-3 is identified as an open reading frame with a role that is uncertain. V was shortened by 5 bases and J by 5 bases, with 5 bases between the two germline ends. The CDR3 consists of 10 residues. CDR3 protein: CARSSHEQYF. In DNA, the CDR3 is TGTGCCAGAAGTAGCCACGAGCAGTACTTC.

The chain employs TRBV27 and TRBJ1-6, with 7 bases lining up with TRBD1. CDR3 length: 14 residues. Germline V gene sequence: CDR1 MNHEY, CDR2 SMNVEV (reference sequence). V shed 2 bases and J 8 bases; nucleotides not matched to a gene: 3. The CDR3 DNA follows: TGTGCCAGCAGTTTAATCCAGGGGGATTCACCCCTCCACTTT. Encoded protein: CASSLIQGDSPLHF.

This chain joins TRBV5-1 and TRBJ2-2; TRBD1 matches at 12 bases. The CDR3 has 16 residues. The germline V gene encodes CDR1 SGHRS and CDR2 YFSETQ. The J segment lost 8 bases and the V segment lost 4 bases, leaving 9 bases of the junction unmatched. The DNA of the CDR3 is TGCGCCAGCAGCCTCTCGTCGGGACAGGGGGCGGGGGAGCTGTTTTTT. Its protein is CASSLSSGQGAGELFF.

This clone has only one observation. The rearrangement links TRBV6-4 to TRBJ2-7, with 8 bases fitting TRBD2. The germline V gene has CDR1 MRHNA and CDR2 SNTAGT. The V gene end was trimmed by 0 bases and the J gene end by 5 bases; junction bases not matched to a gene: 6. This CDR3 contains 15 residues. The CDR3 sequence is CASSDSSGNIHEQYF. The CDR3 DNA follows: TGTGCCAGCAGTGACTCTAGCGGGAATATCCACGAGCAGTACTTC.

This clone was observed a single time. For the CDR3, the DNA is TGCGCCAGCAGCCGAACAGGCCAGCCCTTCTATGGCTACACCTTC. The encoded protein is CASSRTGQPFYGYTF. The chain uses TRBV4-3 and TRBJ1-2; a possible D gene is TRBD1 (5 bases). Trimming shortened V by 4 bases and J by 4 bases, and 16 bases separated the two germline ends. The germline V gene encodes CDR1 LGHNA and CDR2 YSLEER. This CDR3 has 15 amino acids.

The V call is TRBV7-3, the J call TRBJ2-1; 10 positions agree with TRBD2. Germline V CDR1 and CDR2: SGHTA, FQGTGA. The CDR3 totals 14 residues. V was pared by 6 bases and J by 6 bases, with 5 bases of the junction left unmatched. The DNA for the CDR3 is TGTGCCAGCAGTCCTAGCGGGAGCGGCAATGAGCAGTTCTTC. Translating it yields CASSPSGSGNEQFF.

This rearrangement joins TRBV7-2 to TRBJ2-7; D gene uncertain. Germline values: CDR1 SGHTA, CDR2 FQGNSA. The CDR3 contains 15 residues. With 4 bases removed from V and 4 bases from J, the gap between germline ends came to 17 bases. CDR3 coding DNA: TGTGCCAGCAGCTCATACTTGACCCTACCATACGAGCAGTACTTC. It specifies CASSSYLTLPYEQYF.

In the case of this clone: A read error may account for a junction end that differs from germline. The rearrangement uses TRBV5-5 and TRBJ1-1; unclear D gene. CDR1 is SGHKS, CDR2 YYEKEE, per germline (reference sequence). This CDR3 comprises 14 residues. CDR3 in amino acids: CASSLGTGNAEAFF. CDR3 DNA sequence: TGTGCCAGCAGCTTGGGCACCGGGAACGCTGAAGCTTTCTTT.

The chain couples TRBV7-2 to TRBJ1-2; 7 nucleotides line up with TRBD1. CDR1 and CDR2 (germline): SGHTA, FQGNSA. V dropped 2 bases and J dropped 0; count of bases not matched to a gene: 3. The CDR3 sequence is 15 residues long. CDR3 amino acids: CASSLQGGANYGYTF. The CDR3 nucleotides are TGTGCCAGCAGCTTACAAGGGGGCGCTAACTATGGCTACACCTTC.

The gene calls are TRBV5-1 and TRBJ1-2, with a possible D match to TRBD1 (6 bases). CDR1 SGHRS and CDR2 YFSETQ come from the germline V gene. The V gene lost 2 bases and the J gene lost 4 bases, with 9 bases spanning the gap. This CDR3 has 13 amino acids. The CDR3: CASSFGQSYGYTF. The CDR3 bases are TGCGCCAGCAGCTTCGGACAGAGCTATGGCTACACCTTC.

This chain uses TRBV2 with TRBJ2-3, with 9 positions matching TRBD2. The ends lost 8 bases at V and 2 bases at J; junction bases unmatched: 2. The CDR3 length is 13 residues. Germline CDR1 reads SNHLY; CDR2 reads FYNNEI. CDR3 in DNA: TGTGCCAGCGGACTAGCGCACACAGATACGCAGTATTTT. As protein: CASGLAHTDTQYF.

The chain employs TRBV12-5 and TRBJ1-1; 8 nucleotides agree with TRBD1. V gave up 5 bases and J gave up 1 base; unmatched junction bases: 9. This CDR3 spans 16 amino acids. Germline CDR1 reads LGHNT; CDR2 reads FRNRAP. The CDR3 protein is CASGATGGTRNTEAFF. The DNA of the CDR3 is TGTGCTAGTGGTGCAACAGGGGGAACTCGGAACACTGAAGCTTTCTTT.

V gene TRBV11-3 combines with J gene TRBJ2-3; 8 positions agree with TRBD2. Germline CDR1 is SGHNT and CDR2 is YENEEA. The CDR3 spans 15 residues. Losses at the gene ends were 6 bases for V and 1 base for J; bases not matched to a gene: 6. CDR3 region: CASSPGGPGTDTQYF. CDR3 coding DNA: TGTGCCAGCAGTCCGGGGGGGCCGGGCACAGATACGCAGTATTTT.

The chain combines TRBV10-3 with TRBJ1-5; a weak D match, TRBD1 (6 bases). Germline V gives CDR1 ENHRY, CDR2 SYGVKD. V lost 3 bases and J 5 bases, leaving 20 bases between the germline ends. CDR3 length equals 17 residues. CDR3 loop: CAISDSSYRVPDQPQHF. Written as DNA, the CDR3 is TGTGCCATCAGTGATTCCTCATACAGGGTTCCTGATCAGCCCCAGCATTTT.

The rearrangement links TRBV4-3 to TRBJ2-6; D call uncertain. V was trimmed by 1 base and J by 0 bases, leaving 7 bases between them. Looked up from germline, CDR1 is LGHNA and CDR2 is YSLEER. The CDR3 consists of 16 residues. CDR3 sequence: CASSQAHGSGANVLTF. DNA of the CDR3: TGCGCCAGCAGCCAAGCACACGGCTCTGGGGCCAACGTCCTGACTTTC.

The chain recombines TRBV11-2 with TRBJ2-1; the D is unclear. Germline V gene data show CDR1 as SGHAT and CDR2 as FQNNGV. The V and J ends lost 4 bases and 2 bases respectively, with 3 bases between them. This CDR3 spans 12 amino acids. The CDR3 sequence: CASSSTYNEQFF. The CDR3 DNA follows: TGTGCCAGCAGCTCTACCTACAATGAGCAGTTCTTC.

The rearrangement joins TRBV5-1 to TRBJ1-1; no firm D call. This CDR3 spans 15 amino acids. CDR1 is SGHRS and CDR2 is YFSETQ in the germline V gene. The V gene lost 0 bases and the J gene lost 1 base, with 10 bases spanning the gap. CDR3 amino acids: CASSLAPGANTEAFF. Here the CDR3 DNA reads TGCGCCAGCAGCTTGGCCCCGGGTGCGAACACTGAAGCTTTCTTT.

The CDR3 nucleotides are TGTGCCAGCAGCTCCGTCCTATTTCATTTTGACTGGGAGCTGTTTTTT. This sequence encodes CASSSVLFHFDWELFF. The chain has TRBV7-8 and TRBJ2-2; D gene unclear. CDR3 length: 16 amino acids. V dropped 4 bases and J dropped 9 bases, with 21 bases sitting between them. Germline CDR1 and CDR2: SGHVS and FQNEAQ.